This T cell receptor (beta chain) was observed in a study of blood T cell repertoires in COVID-19. The CDR3 extends over 17 amino acids. V was pared by 0 bases and J by 0 bases, with 14 bases between. CDR1 and CDR2 (germline): SGHNT, YENEEA. Assay: immunoSEQ multiplex PCR; the TCRdb copy retains only in-frame clones and omits some. The sample has approximately 69,000 clones, 70% to 90% seen once. The clonotype was recovered from a woman aged 80 or over with acute or convalescent COVID-19. The chain carries TRBV11-3 and TRBJ1-1; D is uncertain. Sequences were obtained from peripheral blood. CDR3 sequence reads: CASSLDQVAPMNTEAFF. The CDR3 DNA reads TGTGCCAGCAGCTTAGATCAGGTGGCCCCAATGAACACTGAAGCTTTCTTT.